This T cell receptor (beta chain) is drawn from a study of T cells after yellow fever vaccination. Broader study findings: The secondary response was weaker, and its peak arrived faster, on day 5 versus 15.

TCRdb used MiXCR to reprocess the 5' RACE reads, holding one entry per CDR3 protein. Here the sample spans approximately 250,000 distinct CDR3 sequences, roughly 4.8% being singletons. This clonotype was observed a handful of times. Its target is not known. The TCR originated in a man between 18 and 29 years old who received the YFV17D yellow fever vaccine. Sequenced here: CD4+ T cells sorted from PBMCs, sampled on the day of the yellow fever booster vaccination.

DNA of the CDR3: TGTGCCAGCAGCCCCCGCGCGCGGGGGCTCACAGATACGCAGTATTTT. Translation: CASSPRARGLTDTQYF. The chain has TRBV11-2 and TRBJ2-3, with D possibly TRBD2 on 7 matching bases. With 5 bases removed from V and 2 bases from J, the gap between germline ends came to 17 bases. Per germline, CDR1 SGHAT and CDR2 FQNNGV. The CDR3 length is 16 residues. The full variable domain, with the rest looked up from reference TRBV11-2 and TRBJ2-3, is EAGVAQSPRYKIIEKRQSVAFWCNPISGHATLYWYQQILGQGPKLLIQFQNNGVVDDSQLPKDRFSAERLKGVDSTLKIQPAKLEDSAVYLCASSPRARGLTDTQYFGPGTRLTVL.